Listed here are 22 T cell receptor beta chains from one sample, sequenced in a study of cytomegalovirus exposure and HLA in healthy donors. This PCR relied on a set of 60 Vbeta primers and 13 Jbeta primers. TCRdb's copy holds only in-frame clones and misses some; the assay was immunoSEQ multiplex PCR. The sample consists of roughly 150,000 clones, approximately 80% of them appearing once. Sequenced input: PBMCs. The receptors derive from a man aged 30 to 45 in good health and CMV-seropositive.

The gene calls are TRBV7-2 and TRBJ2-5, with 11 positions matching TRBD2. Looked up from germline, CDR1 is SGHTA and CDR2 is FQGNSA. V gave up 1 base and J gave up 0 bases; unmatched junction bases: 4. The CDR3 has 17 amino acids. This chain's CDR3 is CASSLGLAGQYQETQYF. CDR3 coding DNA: TGTGCCAGCAGCTTAGGACTAGCGGGGCAGTACCAAGAGACCCAGTACTTC.

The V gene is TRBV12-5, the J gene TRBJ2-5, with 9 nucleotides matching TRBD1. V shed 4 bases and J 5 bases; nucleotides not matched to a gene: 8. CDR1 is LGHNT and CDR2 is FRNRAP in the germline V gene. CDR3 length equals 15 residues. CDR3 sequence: CASGSQGARGETQYF. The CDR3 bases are TGTGCTAGTGGTTCACAGGGGGCGAGGGGGGAGACCCAGTACTTC. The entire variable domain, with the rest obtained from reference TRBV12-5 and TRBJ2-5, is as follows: DARVTQTPRHKVTEMGQEVTMRCQPILGHNTVFWYRQTMMQGLELLAYFRNRAPLDDSGMPKDRFSAEMPDATLATLKIQPSEPRDSAVYFCASGSQGARGETQYFGPGTRLLVL.

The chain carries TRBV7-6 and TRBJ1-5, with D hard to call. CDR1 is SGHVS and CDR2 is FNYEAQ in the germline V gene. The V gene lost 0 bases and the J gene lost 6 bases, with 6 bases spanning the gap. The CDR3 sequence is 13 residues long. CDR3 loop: CASSLAPIQPQHF. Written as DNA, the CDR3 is TGTGCCAGCAGCTTAGCCCCCATTCAGCCCCAGCATTTT.

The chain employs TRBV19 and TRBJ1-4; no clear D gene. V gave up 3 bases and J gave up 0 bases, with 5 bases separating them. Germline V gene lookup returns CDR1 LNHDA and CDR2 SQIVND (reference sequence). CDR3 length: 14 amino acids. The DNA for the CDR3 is TGTGCCAGTAGTATGGGCCCAACTAATGAAAAACTGTTTTTT. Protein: CASSMGPTNEKLFF.

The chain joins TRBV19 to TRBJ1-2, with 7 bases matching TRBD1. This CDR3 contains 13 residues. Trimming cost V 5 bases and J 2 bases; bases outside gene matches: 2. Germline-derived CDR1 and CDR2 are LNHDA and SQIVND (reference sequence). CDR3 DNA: TGTGCCAGTAGTCTCAGGGGGAACTATGGCTACACCTTC. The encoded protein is CASSLRGNYGYTF.

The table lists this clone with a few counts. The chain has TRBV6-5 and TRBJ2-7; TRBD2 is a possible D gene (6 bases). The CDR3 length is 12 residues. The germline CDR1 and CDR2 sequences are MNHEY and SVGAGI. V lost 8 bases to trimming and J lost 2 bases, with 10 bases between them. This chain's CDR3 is CASGGGTYEQYF. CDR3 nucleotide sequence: TGTGCCAGCGGCGGAGGGACCTACGAGCAGTACTTC.

The CDR3 DNA reads TGTGCCAGCTCAAAGGCCAGGAAGTACGAGCAGTACTTC. Translation gives CASSKARKYEQYF. The J gene is TRBJ2-7, the V gene TRBV6-5, with D hard to call. V lost 8 bases and J lost 4, with 15 bases in between. In germline, CDR1 is MNHEY, CDR2 SVGAGI. CDR3 length: 13 residues.

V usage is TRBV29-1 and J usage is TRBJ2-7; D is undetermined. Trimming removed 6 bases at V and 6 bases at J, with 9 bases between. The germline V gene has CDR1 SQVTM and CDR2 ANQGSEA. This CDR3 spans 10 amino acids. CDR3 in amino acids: CSVRLGEQYF. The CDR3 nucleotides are TGCAGCGTGAGGTTAGGCGAGCAGTACTTC.

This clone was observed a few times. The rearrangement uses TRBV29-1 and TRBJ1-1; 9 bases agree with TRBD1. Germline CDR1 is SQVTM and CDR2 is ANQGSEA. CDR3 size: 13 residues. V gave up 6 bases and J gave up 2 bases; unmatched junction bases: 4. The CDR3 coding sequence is TGCAGCGTGGGACAGGGAGGAAACACTGAAGCTTTCTTT. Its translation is CSVGQGGNTEAFF.

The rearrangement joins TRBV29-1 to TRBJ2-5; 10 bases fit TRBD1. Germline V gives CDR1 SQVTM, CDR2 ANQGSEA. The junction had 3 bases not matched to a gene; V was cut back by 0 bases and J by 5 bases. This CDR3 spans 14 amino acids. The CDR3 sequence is CSVEDGTGDETQYF. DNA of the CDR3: TGCAGCGTTGAAGATGGGACAGGGGATGAGACCCAGTACTTC.

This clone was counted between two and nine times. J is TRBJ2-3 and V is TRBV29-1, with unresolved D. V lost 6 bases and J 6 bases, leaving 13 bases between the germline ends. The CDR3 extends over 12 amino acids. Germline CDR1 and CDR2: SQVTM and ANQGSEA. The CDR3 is CSVSSGVDTQYF. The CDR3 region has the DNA TGCAGCGTCTCCTCGGGTGTTGATACGCAGTATTTT.

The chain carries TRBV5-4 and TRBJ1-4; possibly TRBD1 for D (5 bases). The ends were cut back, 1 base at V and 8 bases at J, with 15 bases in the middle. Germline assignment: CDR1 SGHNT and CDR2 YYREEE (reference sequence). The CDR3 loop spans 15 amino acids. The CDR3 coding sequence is TGTGCCAGCAGCTTGAACGGCAGGGCCGTCGAAAAACTGTTTTTT. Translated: CASSLNGRAVEKLFF.

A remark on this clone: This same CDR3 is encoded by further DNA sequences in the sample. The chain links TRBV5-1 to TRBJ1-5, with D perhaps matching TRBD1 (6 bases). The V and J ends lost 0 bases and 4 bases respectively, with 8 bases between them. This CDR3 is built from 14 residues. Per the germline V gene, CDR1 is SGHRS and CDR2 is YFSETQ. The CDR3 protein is CASSLEGGNQPQHF. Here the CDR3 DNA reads TGCGCCAGCAGCTTGGAAGGGGGAAATCAGCCCCAGCATTTT.

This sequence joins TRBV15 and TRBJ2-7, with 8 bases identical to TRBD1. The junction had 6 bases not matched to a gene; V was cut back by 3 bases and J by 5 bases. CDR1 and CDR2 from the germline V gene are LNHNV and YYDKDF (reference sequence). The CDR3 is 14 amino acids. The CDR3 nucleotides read TGTGCCACCAGCAGCATGGCAGGGGGCCACGAGCAGTACTTC. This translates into CATSSMAGGHEQYF.

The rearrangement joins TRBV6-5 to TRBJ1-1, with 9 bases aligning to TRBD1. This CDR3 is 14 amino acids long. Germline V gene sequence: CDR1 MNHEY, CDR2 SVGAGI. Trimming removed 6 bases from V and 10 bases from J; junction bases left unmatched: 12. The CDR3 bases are TGTGCCAGCAGCCCGACCGGGACAGGGACCAGAGCTTTCTTT. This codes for CASSPTGTGTRAFF.

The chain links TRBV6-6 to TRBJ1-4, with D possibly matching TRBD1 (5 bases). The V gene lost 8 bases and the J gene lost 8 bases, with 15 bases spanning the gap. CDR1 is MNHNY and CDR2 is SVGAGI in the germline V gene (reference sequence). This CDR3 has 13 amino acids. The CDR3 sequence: CASGGGKVEKLFF. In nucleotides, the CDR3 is TGTGCCAGCGGGGGGGGGAAGGTAGAAAAACTGTTTTTT.

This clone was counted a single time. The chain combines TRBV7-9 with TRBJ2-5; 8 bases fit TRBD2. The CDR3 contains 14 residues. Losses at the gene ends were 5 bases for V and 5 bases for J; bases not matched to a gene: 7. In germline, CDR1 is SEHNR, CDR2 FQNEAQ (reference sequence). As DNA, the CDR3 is TGTGCCAGCAGCACGACTAGCGTCTGGGAGACCCAGTACTTC. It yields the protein CASSTTSVWETQYF.

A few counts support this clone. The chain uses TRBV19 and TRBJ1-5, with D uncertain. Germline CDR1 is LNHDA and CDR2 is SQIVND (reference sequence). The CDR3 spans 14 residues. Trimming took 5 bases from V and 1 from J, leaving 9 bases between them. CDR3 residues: CASSFGFSNQPQHF. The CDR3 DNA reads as TGTGCCAGTAGTTTCGGGTTCAGCAATCAGCCCCAGCATTTT.

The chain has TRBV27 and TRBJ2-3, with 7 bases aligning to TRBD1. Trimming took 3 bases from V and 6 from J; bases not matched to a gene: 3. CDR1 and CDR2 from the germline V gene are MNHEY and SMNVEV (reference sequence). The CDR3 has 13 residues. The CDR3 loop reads CASSFDRVDTQYF. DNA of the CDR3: TGTGCCAGCAGTTTTGACAGGGTGGATACGCAGTATTTT.

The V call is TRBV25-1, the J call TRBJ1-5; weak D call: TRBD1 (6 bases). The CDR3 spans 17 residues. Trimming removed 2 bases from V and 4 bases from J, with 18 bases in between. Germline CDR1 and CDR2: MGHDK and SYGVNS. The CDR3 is CASSEGGRGNENQPQHF. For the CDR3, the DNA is TGTGCCAGCAGTGAAGGGGGGAGGGGGAATGAAAATCAGCCCCAGCATTTT.

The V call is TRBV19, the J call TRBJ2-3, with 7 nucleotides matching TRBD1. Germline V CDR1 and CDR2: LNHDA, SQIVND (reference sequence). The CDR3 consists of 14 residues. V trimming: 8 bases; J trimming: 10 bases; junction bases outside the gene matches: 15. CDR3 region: CASLRDRPDFAQYF. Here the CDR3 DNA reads TGTGCCAGTCTCCGGGACAGACCTGATTTCGCGCAGTATTTT.

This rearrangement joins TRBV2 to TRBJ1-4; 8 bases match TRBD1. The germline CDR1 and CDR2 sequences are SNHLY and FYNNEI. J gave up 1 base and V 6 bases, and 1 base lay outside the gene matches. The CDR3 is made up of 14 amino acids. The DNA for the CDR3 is TGTGCCAGCAGAGGGACAGGAACTAATGAAAAACTGTTTTTT. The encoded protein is CASRGTGTNEKLFF.